One and the same sample provided the 12 T cell receptor beta chains below, sequenced in a study of T cell changes during pregnancy in multiple sclerosis. Assay used: immunoSEQ multiplex PCR; TCRdb lists only in-frame clones, some missing. The table includes 50,000 to 60,000 clones, 91% detected once. Sample: CD4+ T cells from peripheral blood mononuclear cells, taken in the first trimester of pregnancy. These receptors were collected from a female donor with multiple sclerosis, enrolled in a pregnancy study.

The gene calls are TRBV9 and TRBJ1-2; 10 bases agree with TRBD1. From germline, CDR1 is SGDLS and CDR2 YYNGEE. This CDR3 has 15 residues. V was pared by 4 bases and J by 8 bases, with 11 bases of the junction left unmatched. CDR3 sequence reads: CASSSRTGGRTGYTF. Here the CDR3 DNA reads TGTGCCAGCAGCTCGCGGACAGGGGGTAGGACGGGCTACACCTTC.

V is TRBV11-1 and J is TRBJ2-5; TRBD2 aligns across 13 bases. The ends lost 5 bases at V and 5 bases at J; junction bases unmatched: 5. CDR3 length: 15 residues. The V gene's germline CDR1 is SGHAT and CDR2 FQDESV (reference sequence). The CDR3 coding sequence is TGTGCCAGCAGCACTAGCGGGGGGGCCGGGGAGACCCAGTACTTC. Its translation: CASSTSGGAGETQYF.

This chain uses TRBV30 with TRBJ1-5; tentative D call: TRBD1 (5 bases). V lost 3 bases to trimming and J lost 3 bases, with 15 bases between them. Per the germline V gene, CDR1 is GTSNPN and CDR2 is SVGIG (reference sequence). The CDR3 has 15 amino acids. The CDR3 bases are TGTGCCTGGAGCCGCGCGGGGGTTAACAATCAGCCCCAGCATTTT. This encodes CAWSRAGVNNQPQHF.

This clone appeared a single time. This CDR3 is CASSYRGLGEAFF. The CDR3 region has the DNA TGTGCCAGCTCATACAGGGGGCTTGGAGAAGCTTTCTTT. The chain joins TRBV2 to TRBJ1-1; 9 positions match TRBD1. The CDR3 sequence is 13 residues long. Trimming took 8 bases from V and 8 from J; bases not matched to a gene: 9. The germline gives CDR1 SNHLY, CDR2 FYNNEI.

The rearrangement joins TRBV6-5 to TRBJ1-3; D perhaps matches TRBD1 (6 bases). V was pared by 6 bases and J by 0 bases, with 12 bases between. This CDR3 is built from 15 residues. Germline values: CDR1 MNHEY, CDR2 SVGAGI. The CDR3 here is CASRLGQSSGNTIYF. CDR3 DNA sequence: TGTGCCAGCAGGCTCGGACAGAGCTCTGGAAACACCATATATTTT.

The genes are TRBV7-3 and TRBJ2-7; 7 bases line up with TRBD1. The CDR3 has 15 residues. Germline V lookup: CDR1 SGHTA, CDR2 FQGTGA. Unmatched junction bases numbered 9, after V lost 5 bases and J lost 2 bases. CDR3 nucleotide sequence: TGTGCCAGCAGCCCCGGACAGGATCGCCCCTACGAGCAGTACTTC. Protein sequence: CASSPGQDRPYEQYF.

V is TRBV6-6 and J is TRBJ2-5, with 9 bases matching TRBD1. CDR1 and CDR2 (germline): MNHNY, SVGAGI (reference sequence). This CDR3 is 15 amino acids long. V lost 6 bases to trimming and J lost 5 bases; unmatched junction nucleotides: 10. Here the CDR3 reads CASSPTGGRGETQYF. The CDR3 bases are TGTGCCAGCAGCCCGACAGGGGGTAGGGGGGAGACCCAGTACTTC.

The rearrangement joins TRBV28 to TRBJ2-1, with D uncertain. V was cut by 5 bases and J by 3 bases, with 5 bases left in between. The CDR3 consists of 12 residues. CDR1 and CDR2 (germline): MDHEN, SYDVKM. CDR3 sequence: CASSPGYNEQFF. CDR3 nucleotide sequence: TGTGCCAGCAGTCCGGGCTACAATGAGCAGTTCTTC.

The V and J genes are TRBV7-9 and TRBJ2-7, with 7 bases matching TRBD2. This CDR3 is 15 amino acids long. The junction had 7 bases not matched to a gene; V was cut back by 5 bases and J by 0 bases. Germline loops: CDR1 SEHNR, CDR2 FQNEAQ (reference sequence). CDR3 region: CASSRTGTTSYEQYF. CDR3 bases: TGTGCCAGCAGCCGTACCGGGACTACCTCCTACGAGCAGTACTTC.

In regard to this clone: The junction and the germline gene differ at one end; a read error may be behind it. The V and J genes are TRBV30 and TRBJ2-1; D possibly uses TRBD1 or TRBD2 (5 bases each). The CDR3 has 12 residues. Germline CDR1 and CDR2: GTSNPN and SVGIG (reference sequence). The DNA of the CDR3 is TGTGCCGGGAGCCATTTAGGGGTTGAGCAGTTCTTC. Amino acid sequence: CAGSHLGVEQFF.

The V gene is TRBV7-2, the J gene TRBJ2-7; TRBD2 might be the D (5 bases). The CDR3 is 12 amino acids. Deletions cut 4 bases from V and 3 bases from J, with 7 bases between. CDR1 is SGHTA and CDR2 is FQGNSA in the germline V gene. The CDR3 loop is CASSSGIYEQYF. DNA for the CDR3: TGTGCCAGCAGCTCGGGGATCTACGAGCAGTACTTC. Combining the CDR3 with reference TRBV7-2 and TRBJ2-7 gives the whole variable domain GAGVSQSPSNKVTEKGKDVELRCDPISGHTALYWYRQSLGQGLEFLIYFQGNSAPDKSGLPSDRFSAERTGGSVSTLTIQRTQQEDSAVYLCASSSGIYEQYFGPGTRLTVT.

The chain recombines TRBV19 with TRBJ1-2; 8 bases align to TRBD1. The CDR3 runs to 13 residues. Germline lookup yields CDR1 LNHDA and CDR2 SQIVND (reference sequence). The trim removed 3 bases at V and 8 bases at J, leaving 5 bases unmatched. CDR3 nucleotides: TGTGCCAGTAGTATTGGACAGGGCTGGGGCTACACCTTC. It codes for CASSIGQGWGYTF.